The 18 T cell receptor beta chains presented below share a single source sample, sequenced in a study of cytomegalovirus exposure and HLA in healthy donors. The PCR employed 60 Vbeta primers together with 13 Jbeta primers. Libraries were prepared by immunoSEQ multiplex PCR; TCRdb keeps only in-frame clonotypes and omits some of them. The table includes some 140,000 clones, 73% detected once. The sample comprised PBMCs. These receptors were taken from a woman aged 40-49 years in good health and CMV-seronegative.

The chain links TRBV9 to TRBJ2-7, with D possibly TRBD1 on 5 matching bases. Germline CDR1 and CDR2: SGDLS and YYNGEE. The ends were cut back, 0 bases at V and 5 bases at J, with 18 bases in the middle. This CDR3 spans 16 amino acids. The CDR3 is CASSVGKGFPWDEQYF. As DNA, the CDR3 is TGTGCCAGCAGCGTAGGGAAGGGGTTCCCCTGGGACGAGCAGTACTTC.

This chain joins TRBV6-6 and TRBJ2-1, with 9 bases that match TRBD1. Germline-derived CDR1 and CDR2 are MNHNY and SVGAGI (reference sequence). V shed 0 bases and J 7 bases; nucleotides not matched to a gene: 4. The CDR3 has 15 amino acids. In nucleotides, the CDR3 is TGTGCCAGCAGTTACTCGGGGACAGGGAAGAATGAGCAGTTCTTC. Protein sequence: CASSYSGTGKNEQFF.

This chain links TRBV19 with TRBJ1-5; 9 bases are a match to TRBD1. V gave up 5 bases and J gave up 7 bases; unmatched junction bases: 6. Germline V gives CDR1 LNHDA, CDR2 SQIVND (reference sequence). The CDR3 totals 14 residues. The CDR3 sequence is CASSSRTGEQPQHF. The CDR3 nucleotides are TGTGCCAGTAGTTCCCGGACAGGGGAACAGCCCCAGCATTTT.

The V gene is TRBV7-6, the J gene TRBJ2-5, with 7 bases identical to TRBD1. Germline lookup yields CDR1 SGHVS and CDR2 FNYEAQ. This CDR3 has 15 amino acids. V lost 2 bases and J lost 3; bases outside the gene matches: 6. This CDR3 reads CASSLRTGDEETQYF. CDR3 in DNA: TGTGCCAGCAGCTTACGGACAGGAGATGAAGAGACCCAGTACTTC.

This chain uses TRBV27 with TRBJ2-1; tentative D call: TRBD1 (6 bases). CDR3 size: 13 residues. The germline CDR1 and CDR2 sequences are MNHEY and SMNVEV (reference sequence). With 5 bases removed from V and 4 bases from J, the gap between germline ends came to 9 bases. The CDR3 region is CASSVTGYNEQFF. The CDR3 coding sequence is TGTGCCAGCAGTGTAACAGGGTACAATGAGCAGTTCTTC.

The genes are TRBV18 and TRBJ1-4, with D uncertain. V lost 0 bases and J lost 4, with 6 bases in between. The CDR3 is 14 residues long. Germline CDR1 is KGHSH and CDR2 is LQKENI. The CDR3 is CASSPPESNEKLFF. For the CDR3, the DNA is TGTGCCAGCTCACCACCGGAGAGTAATGAAAAACTGTTTTTT.

Concerning this clone: The sample carries other DNA sequences with the same CDR3. Here the CDR3 reads CASSLSGETQYF. In DNA form, the CDR3 reads TGTGCCAGCAGCTTATCCGGGGAGACCCAGTACTTC. This chain connects TRBV7-9 to TRBJ2-5; D is ambiguous. The CDR3 is 12 amino acids. V was clipped by 2 bases and J by 5 bases, with 6 bases between them. CDR1 and CDR2 (germline): SEHNR, FQNEAQ (reference sequence). The full variable domain, completed using reference TRBV7-9 and TRBJ2-5, is DTGVSQNPRHKITKRGQNVTFRCDPISEHNRLYWYRQTLGQGPEFLTYFQNEAQLEKSRLLSDRFSAERPKGSFSTLEIQRTEQGDSAMYLCASSLSGETQYFGPGTRLLVL.

The CDR3 sequence is CASSQEARTGFEQYV. The CDR3 coding sequence is TGCGCCAGCAGCCAAGAAGCGCGGACAGGGTTCGAGCAGTACGTC. The chain uses TRBV4-1 and TRBJ2-7; 8 bases line up with TRBD1. Germline V gene data show CDR1 as MGHRA and CDR2 as YSYEKL. V shed 0 bases and J 6 bases; nucleotides not matched to a gene: 7. This CDR3 has 15 amino acids.

The chain employs TRBV5-1 and TRBJ1-4; 10 nucleotides agree with TRBD1. Trimming removed 0 bases from V and 7 bases from J; junction bases left unmatched: 3. This CDR3 region has 15 residues. CDR1 and CDR2 from the germline V gene are SGHRS and YFSETQ. The CDR3 is CASSLAGTGAEKLFF. The DNA of the CDR3 is TGCGCCAGCAGCTTGGCCGGGACAGGGGCTGAAAAACTGTTTTTT.

J is TRBJ1-1 and V is TRBV28; D ambiguous. The germline V and J ends were trimmed by 7 bases and 0 bases, with 9 bases remaining between them. The length of the CDR3 is 13 residues. Germline V gene lookup returns CDR1 MDHEN and CDR2 SYDVKM. The CDR3 DNA is TGTGCCAGCATAACTGATGTGAACACTGAAGCTTTCTTT. Its translation is CASITDVNTEAFF. Variable domain in full (rest from reference TRBV28 and TRBJ1-1): DVKVTQSSRYLVKRTGEKVFLECVQDMDHENMFWYRQDPGLGLRLIYFSYDVKMKEKGDIPEGYSVSREKKERFSLILESASTNQTSMYLCASITDVNTEAFFGQGTRLTVV.

The V gene is TRBV10-3, the J gene TRBJ1-5; unclear D gene. CDR3 size: 13 residues. Germline lookup yields CDR1 ENHRY and CDR2 SYGVKD. Trimming left V 4 bases short and J 1 base short, with 5 bases between. Here the CDR3 reads CAISGASNQPQHF. For the CDR3, the DNA is TGTGCCATCAGTGGGGCCAGCAATCAGCCCCAGCATTTT.

J is TRBJ2-3 and V is TRBV19; D is unresolved. V was shortened by 6 bases and J by 0 bases, with 7 bases between the two germline ends. Germline V gene lookup returns CDR1 LNHDA and CDR2 SQIVND (reference sequence). The length of the CDR3 is 13 residues. CDR3 DNA sequence: TGTGCCAGTAGCAATCCAAGCACAGATACGCAGTATTTT. Amino acid sequence: CASSNPSTDTQYF. The whole variable domain, remainder taken from reference TRBV19 and TRBJ2-3, is DGGITQSPKYLFRKEGQNVTLSCEQNLNHDAMYWYRQDPGQGLRLIYYSQIVNDFQKGDIAEGYSVSREKKESFPLTVTSAQKNPTAFYLCASSNPSTDTQYFGPGTRLTVL.

CDR3 bases: TGCGCCAGCAGCCAAGAAGGAAGAGTCTCGGGGCCCCAGCATTTT. It specifies CASSQEGRVSGPQHF. This sequence joins TRBV4-1 and TRBJ1-5; no firm D call. This CDR3 has 15 amino acids. Trimming removed 0 bases from V and 9 bases from J, with 15 bases in between. CDR1 MGHRA and CDR2 YSYEKL come from the germline V gene.

The chain recombines TRBV5-1 with TRBJ2-7, with 7 bases aligning to TRBD1. The ends lost 0 bases at V and 5 bases at J; junction bases unmatched: 5. The germline V gene encodes CDR1 SGHRS and CDR2 YFSETQ. The length of the CDR3 is 14 residues. The CDR3 reads CASSLAGQSNEQYV. The DNA of the CDR3 is TGCGCCAGCAGCTTGGCGGGACAGAGTAACGAGCAGTACGTC.

The chain employs TRBV7-9 and TRBJ2-1; tentatively, D is TRBD1 (7 bases). The germline CDR1 and CDR2 sequences are SEHNR and FQNEAQ (reference sequence). The CDR3 loop spans 13 amino acids. V was pared by 7 bases and J by 10 bases, with 17 bases between. The chain's CDR3 is CASTRTGGGEQFF. CDR3 bases: TGTGCCAGCACCAGGACAGGCGGAGGGGAGCAGTTCTTC.

This clone was seen only a few times. V usage is TRBV18 and J usage is TRBJ1-5, with TRBD1 identical over 7 bases. CDR1 and CDR2 from the germline V gene are KGHSH and LQKENI. CDR3 length: 14 amino acids. With V trimmed by 6 bases and J by 5 bases, 7 bases remained unmatched. The CDR3 DNA sequence: TGTGCCAGCTCCCCAATGGGGACAGATCAGCCCCAGCATTTT. Protein: CASSPMGTDQPQHF.

The V and J genes are TRBV5-4 and TRBJ2-2; 8 positions match TRBD1. V trimming: 2 bases; J trimming: 4 bases; junction bases outside the gene matches: 4. This CDR3 contains 15 residues. CDR1 is SGHNT and CDR2 is YYREEE in the germline V gene (reference sequence). The CDR3 here is CASSFGQGGTGELFF. DNA of the CDR3: TGTGCCAGCAGCTTCGGACAGGGCGGCACCGGGGAGCTGTTTTTT.

A single count supports this clone. The chain couples TRBV9 to TRBJ1-1, with D possibly TRBD1 on 6 matching bases. The CDR3 is made up of 13 amino acids. Germline CDR1 reads SGDLS; CDR2 reads YYNGEE. Trimming shortened V by 3 bases and J by 7 bases, and 13 bases separated the two germline ends. The CDR3 DNA is TGTGCCAGCAGCGCGACAGGTCCCCTTGAAGCTTTCTTT. This sequence encodes CASSATGPLEAFF. The complete variable domain, with remaining parts taken from reference TRBV9 and TRBJ1-1, reads DSGVTQTPKHLITATGQRVTLRCSPRSGDLSVYWYQQSLDQGLQFLIQYYNGEERAKGNILERFSAQQFPDLHSELNLSSLELGDSALYFCASSATGPLEAFFGQGTRLTVV.